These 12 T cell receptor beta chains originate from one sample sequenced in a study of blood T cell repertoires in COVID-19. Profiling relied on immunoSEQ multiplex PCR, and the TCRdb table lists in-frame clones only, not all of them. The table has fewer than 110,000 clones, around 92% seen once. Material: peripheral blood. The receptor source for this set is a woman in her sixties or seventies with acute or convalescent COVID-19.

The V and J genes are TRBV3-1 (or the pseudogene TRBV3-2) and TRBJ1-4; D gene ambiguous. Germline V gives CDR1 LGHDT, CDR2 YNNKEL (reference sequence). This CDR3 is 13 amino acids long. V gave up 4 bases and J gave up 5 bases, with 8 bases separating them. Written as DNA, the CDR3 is TGTGCCAGCAGCCTTCTTGAGAATGAAAAACTGTTTTTT. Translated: CASSLLENEKLFF.

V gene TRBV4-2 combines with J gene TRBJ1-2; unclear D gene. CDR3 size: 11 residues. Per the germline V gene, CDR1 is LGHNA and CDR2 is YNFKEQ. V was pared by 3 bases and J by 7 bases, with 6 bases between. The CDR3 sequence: CASSHTGGYTF. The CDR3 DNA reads TGTGCCAGCAGCCACACTGGTGGCTACACCTTC.

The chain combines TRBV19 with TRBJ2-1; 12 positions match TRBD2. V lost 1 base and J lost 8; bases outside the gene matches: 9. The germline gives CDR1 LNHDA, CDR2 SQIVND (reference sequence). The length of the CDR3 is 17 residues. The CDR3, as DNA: TGTGCCAGTAGTATAGGGACTAGCGGGACATTCAGAGATGAGCAGTTCTTC. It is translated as CASSIGTSGTFRDEQFF.

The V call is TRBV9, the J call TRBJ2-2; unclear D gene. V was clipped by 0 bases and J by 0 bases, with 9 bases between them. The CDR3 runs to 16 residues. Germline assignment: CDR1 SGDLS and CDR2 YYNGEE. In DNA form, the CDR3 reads TGTGCCAGCAGCGTAGGGCACACTACGAACACCGGGGAGCTGTTTTTT. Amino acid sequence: CASSVGHTTNTGELFF.

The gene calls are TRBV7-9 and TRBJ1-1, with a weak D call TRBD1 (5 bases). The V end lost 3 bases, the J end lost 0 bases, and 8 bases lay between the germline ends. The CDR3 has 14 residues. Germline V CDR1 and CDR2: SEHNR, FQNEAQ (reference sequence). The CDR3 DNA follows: TGTGCCAGCAGCTTGACAGCTATGAACACTGAAGCTTTCTTT. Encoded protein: CASSLTAMNTEAFF.

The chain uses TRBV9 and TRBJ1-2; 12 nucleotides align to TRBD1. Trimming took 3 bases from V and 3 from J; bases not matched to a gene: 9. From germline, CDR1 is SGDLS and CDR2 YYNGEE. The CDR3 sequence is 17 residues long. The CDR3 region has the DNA TGTGCCAGCAGCGGCACCGGGACAGGGGGCCGGGACTATGGCTACACCTTC. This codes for CASSGTGTGGRDYGYTF.

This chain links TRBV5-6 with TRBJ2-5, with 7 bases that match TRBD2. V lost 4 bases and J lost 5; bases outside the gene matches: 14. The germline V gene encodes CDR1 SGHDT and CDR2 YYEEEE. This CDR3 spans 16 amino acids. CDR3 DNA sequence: TGTGCCAGCAGCCTGCTCAGCCCGGGAGGACCGGAGACCCAGTACTTC. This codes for CASSLLSPGGPETQYF.

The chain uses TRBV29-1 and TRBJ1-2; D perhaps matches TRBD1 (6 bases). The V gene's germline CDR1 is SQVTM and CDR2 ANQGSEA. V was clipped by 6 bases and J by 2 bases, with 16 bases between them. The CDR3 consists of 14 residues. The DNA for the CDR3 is TGCAGCGTATTGGGTGGAACAGGGAACTATGGCTACACCTTC. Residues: CSVLGGTGNYGYTF. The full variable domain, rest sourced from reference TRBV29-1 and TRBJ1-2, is SAVISQKPSRDICQRGTSLTIQCQVDSQVTMMFWYRQQPGQSLTLIATANQGSEATYESGFVIDKFPISRPNLTFSTLTVSNMSPEDSSIYLCSVLGGTGNYGYTFGSGTRLTVV.

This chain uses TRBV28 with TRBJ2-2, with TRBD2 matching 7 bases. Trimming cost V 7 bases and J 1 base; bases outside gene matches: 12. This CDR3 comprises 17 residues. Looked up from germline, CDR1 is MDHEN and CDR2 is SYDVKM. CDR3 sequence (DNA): TGTGCCAGCACCACGCGTCCGGGCGGGAGGAACACCGGGGAGCTGTTTTTT. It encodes CASTTRPGGRNTGELFF.

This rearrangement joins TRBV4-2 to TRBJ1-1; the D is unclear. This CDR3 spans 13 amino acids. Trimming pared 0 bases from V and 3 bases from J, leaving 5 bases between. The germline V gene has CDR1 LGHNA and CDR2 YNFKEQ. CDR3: CASSQDRDTEAFF. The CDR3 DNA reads TGTGCCAGCAGCCAAGATCGAGACACTGAAGCTTTCTTT.

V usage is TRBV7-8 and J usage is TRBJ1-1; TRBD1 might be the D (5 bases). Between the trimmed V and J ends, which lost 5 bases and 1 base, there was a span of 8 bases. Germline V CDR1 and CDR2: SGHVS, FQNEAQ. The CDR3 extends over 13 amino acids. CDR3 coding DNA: TGTGCCAGCAGCCGCGGGGGGAACACTGAAGCTTTCTTT. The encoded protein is CASSRGGNTEAFF.

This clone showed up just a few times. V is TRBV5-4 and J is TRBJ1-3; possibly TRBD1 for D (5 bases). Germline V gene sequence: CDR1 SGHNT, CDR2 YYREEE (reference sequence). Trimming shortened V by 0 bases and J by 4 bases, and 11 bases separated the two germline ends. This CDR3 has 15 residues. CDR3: CASSLGGAEGNTIYF. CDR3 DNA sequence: TGTGCCAGCAGCTTGGGTGGGGCGGAGGGAAACACCATATATTTT.